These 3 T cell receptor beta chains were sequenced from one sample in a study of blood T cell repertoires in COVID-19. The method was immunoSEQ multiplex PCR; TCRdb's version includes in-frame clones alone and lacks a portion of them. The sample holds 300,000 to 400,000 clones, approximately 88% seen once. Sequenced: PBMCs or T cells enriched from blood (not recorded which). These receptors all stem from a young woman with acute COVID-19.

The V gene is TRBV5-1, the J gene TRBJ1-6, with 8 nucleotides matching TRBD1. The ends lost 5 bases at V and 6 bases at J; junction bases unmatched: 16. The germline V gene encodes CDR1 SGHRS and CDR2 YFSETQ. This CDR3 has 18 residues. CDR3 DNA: TGCGCCAGCAGGGCCGGGACAGGCGTCGCTCCTGGTAATTCACCCCTCCACTTT. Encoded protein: CASRAGTGVAPGNSPLHF.

In DNA form, the CDR3 reads TGTGCCAGCAGTTTAGGGGCAGTCTCTAATGAAAAACTGTTTTTT. This translates into CASSLGAVSNEKLFF. The rearrangement links TRBV28 to TRBJ1-4; the D gene is possibly TRBD1 (5 bases). The CDR3 is 15 residues long. The germline V gene has CDR1 MDHEN and CDR2 SYDVKM. The V and J ends lost 2 bases and 3 bases respectively, with 10 bases between them.

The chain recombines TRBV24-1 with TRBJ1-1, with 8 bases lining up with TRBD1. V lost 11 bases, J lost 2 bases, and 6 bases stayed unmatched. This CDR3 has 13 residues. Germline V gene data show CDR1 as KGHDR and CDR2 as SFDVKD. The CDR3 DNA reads TGTGCCATTCGGGACAGGCGAAACACTGAAGCTTTCTTT. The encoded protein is CAIRDRRNTEAFF.